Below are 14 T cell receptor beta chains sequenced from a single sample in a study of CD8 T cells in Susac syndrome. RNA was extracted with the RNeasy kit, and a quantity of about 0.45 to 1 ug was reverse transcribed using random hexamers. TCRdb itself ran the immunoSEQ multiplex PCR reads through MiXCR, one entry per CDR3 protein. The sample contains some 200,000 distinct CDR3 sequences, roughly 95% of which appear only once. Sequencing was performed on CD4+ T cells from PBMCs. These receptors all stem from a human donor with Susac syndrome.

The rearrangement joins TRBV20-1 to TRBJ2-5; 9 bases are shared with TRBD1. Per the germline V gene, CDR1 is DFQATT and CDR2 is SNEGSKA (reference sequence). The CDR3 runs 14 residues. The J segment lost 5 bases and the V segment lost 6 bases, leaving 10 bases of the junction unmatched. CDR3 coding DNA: TGCAGTGCCCCCCGGGACAGGGTATCCGAGACCCAGTACTTC. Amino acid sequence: CSAPRDRVSETQYF.

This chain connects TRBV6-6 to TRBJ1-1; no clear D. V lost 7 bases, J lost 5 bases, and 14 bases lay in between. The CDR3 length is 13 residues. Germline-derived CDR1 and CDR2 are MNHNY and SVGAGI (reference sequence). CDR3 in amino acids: CASNLSRWTEAFF. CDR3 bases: TGTGCCAGCAATCTTTCCAGGTGGACTGAAGCTTTCTTT.

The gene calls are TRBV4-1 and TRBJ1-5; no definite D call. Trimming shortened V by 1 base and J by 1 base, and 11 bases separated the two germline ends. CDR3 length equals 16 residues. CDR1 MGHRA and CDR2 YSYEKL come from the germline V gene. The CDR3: CASSQGGVVSNQPQHF. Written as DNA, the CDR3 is TGCGCCAGCAGCCAAGGCGGGGTAGTAAGCAATCAGCCCCAGCATTTT.

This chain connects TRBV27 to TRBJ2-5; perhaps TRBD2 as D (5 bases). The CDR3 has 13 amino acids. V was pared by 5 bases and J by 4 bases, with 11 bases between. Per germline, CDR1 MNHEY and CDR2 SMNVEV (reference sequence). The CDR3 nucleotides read TGTGCCAGCAGTCTTCGGACTGGAGAGACCCAGTACTTC. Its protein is CASSLRTGETQYF.

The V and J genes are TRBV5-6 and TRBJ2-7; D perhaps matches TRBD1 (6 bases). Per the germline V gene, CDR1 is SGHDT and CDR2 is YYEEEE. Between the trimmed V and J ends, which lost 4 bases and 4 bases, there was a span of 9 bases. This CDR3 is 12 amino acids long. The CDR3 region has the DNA TGTGCCAGCAGCACCGGACAGTACGAGCAGTACTTC. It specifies CASSTGQYEQYF.

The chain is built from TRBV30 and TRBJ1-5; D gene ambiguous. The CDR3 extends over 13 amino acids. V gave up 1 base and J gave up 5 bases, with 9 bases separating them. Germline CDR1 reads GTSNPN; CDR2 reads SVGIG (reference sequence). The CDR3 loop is CAWSAGLDQPQHF. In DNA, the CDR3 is TGTGCCTGGAGTGCGGGCCTGGATCAGCCCCAGCATTTT.

CDR3 nucleotides: TGTGCCAGCAGCAACCTAAAGCTGGACAGGGGAAGAAGCAATCAGCCCCAGCATTTT. As protein: CASSNLKLDRGRSNQPQHF. The chain joins TRBV5-6 to TRBJ1-5, with 9 nucleotides matching TRBD1. Germline V gene data show CDR1 as SGHDT and CDR2 as YYEEEE. The CDR3 covers 19 residues. Trimming took 4 bases from V and 1 from J; bases not matched to a gene: 15.

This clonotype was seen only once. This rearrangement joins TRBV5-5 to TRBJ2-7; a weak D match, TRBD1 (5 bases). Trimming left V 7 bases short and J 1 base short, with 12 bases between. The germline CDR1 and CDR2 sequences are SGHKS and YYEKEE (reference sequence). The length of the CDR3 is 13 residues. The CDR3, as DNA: TGTGCCAGCTCCTTTGACAGATCCTACGAGCAGTACTTC. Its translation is CASSFDRSYEQYF.

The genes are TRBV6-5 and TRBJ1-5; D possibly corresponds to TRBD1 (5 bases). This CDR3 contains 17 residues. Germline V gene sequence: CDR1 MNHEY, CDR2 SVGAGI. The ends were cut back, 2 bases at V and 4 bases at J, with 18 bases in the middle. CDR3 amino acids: CASSYRDRRDYNQPQHF. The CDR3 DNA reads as TGTGCCAGCAGTTACCGGGACCGCCGGGATTATAATCAGCCCCAGCATTTT.

The CDR3 nucleotides read TGTGCCACCAGCAGAGATCAGCGGGGATTCTCTGGGGCCAACGTCCTGACTTTC. This gives the protein CATSRDQRGFSGANVLTF. This chain uses TRBV15 with TRBJ2-6; 7 bases are shared with TRBD2. Germline-derived CDR1 and CDR2 are LNHNV and YYDKDF (reference sequence). J was trimmed by 0 bases and V by 0 bases; bases with no gene match: 5. The CDR3 loop spans 18 amino acids.

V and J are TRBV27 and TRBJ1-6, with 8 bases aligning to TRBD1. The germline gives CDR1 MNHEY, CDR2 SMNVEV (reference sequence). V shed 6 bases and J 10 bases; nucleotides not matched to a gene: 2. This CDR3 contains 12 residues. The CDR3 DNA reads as TGTGCCAGCAGATCAGGGGGCTCACCCCTCCACTTT. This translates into CASRSGGSPLHF.

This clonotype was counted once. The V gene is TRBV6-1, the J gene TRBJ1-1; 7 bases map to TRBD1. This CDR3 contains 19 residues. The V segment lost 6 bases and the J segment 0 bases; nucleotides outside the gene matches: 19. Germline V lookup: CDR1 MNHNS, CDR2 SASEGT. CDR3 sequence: CASRVLGQATTAMNTEAFF. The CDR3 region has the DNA TGTGCCAGCAGGGTACTTGGACAGGCGACGACCGCGATGAACACTGAAGCTTTCTTT.

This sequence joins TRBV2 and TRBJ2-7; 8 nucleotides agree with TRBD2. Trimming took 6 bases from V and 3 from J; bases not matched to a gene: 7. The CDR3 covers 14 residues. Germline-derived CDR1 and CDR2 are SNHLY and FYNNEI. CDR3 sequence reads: CASRTPAGGYEQYF. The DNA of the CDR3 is TGTGCCAGCAGGACCCCGGCGGGGGGCTACGAGCAGTACTTC. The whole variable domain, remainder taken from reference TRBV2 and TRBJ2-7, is EPEVTQTPSHQVTQMGQEVILRCVPISNHLYFYWYRQILGQKVEFLVSFYNNEISEKSEIFDDQFSVERPDGSNFTLKIRSTKLEDSAMYFCASRTPAGGYEQYFGPGTRLTVT.

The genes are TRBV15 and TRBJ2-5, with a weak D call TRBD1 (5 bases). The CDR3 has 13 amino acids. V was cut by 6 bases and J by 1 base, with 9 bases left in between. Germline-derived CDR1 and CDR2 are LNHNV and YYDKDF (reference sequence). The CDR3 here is CATSRGFQETQYF. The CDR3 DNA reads TGTGCCACCAGTAGGGGCTTCCAAGAGACCCAGTACTTC.